These 9 T cell receptor beta chains share one sample of origin, sequenced in a study of OX40 agonist ivuxolimab in advanced cancers. This table comes from immunoSEQ multiplex PCR, and its TCRdb copy is limited to in-frame clones, with some not included. The sample consists of over 30,000 clones, 84% of them appearing once. The material sequenced was CD4+ or CD8+ T cells sorted from blood, taken in a trial of the OX40 agonist ivuxolimab. Receptor source: an adult with an advanced solid tumor such as melanoma, head and neck, liver or kidney cancer.

The chain recombines TRBV4-1 with TRBJ1-2; the D is unclear. The CDR3 has 15 residues. V gave up 0 bases and J gave up 3 bases, with 11 bases separating them. The V gene's germline CDR1 is MGHRA and CDR2 YSYEKL. The DNA of the CDR3 is TGCGCCAGCAGCCAAGAGGGTTTGCTGCACTATGGCTACACCTTC. Its protein product is CASSQEGLLHYGYTF.

The rearrangement joins TRBV13 to TRBJ1-1; a weak D match, TRBD1 (5 bases). The germline gives CDR1 PRHDT, CDR2 FYEKMQ (reference sequence). V was cut by 5 bases and J by 1 base, with 11 bases left in between. The CDR3 is made up of 14 amino acids. CDR3 residues: CASSDDSKNTEAFF. DNA of the CDR3: TGTGCCAGCAGCGATGACAGCAAGAACACTGAAGCTTTCTTT.

The chain links TRBV5-6 to TRBJ2-7; D may be TRBD2 (6 bases). The CDR3 is 16 residues long. CDR1 is SGHDT, CDR2 YYEEEE, per germline. V lost 5 bases to trimming and J lost 3 bases, with 21 bases between them. Written as DNA, the CDR3 is TGTGCCAGCAGGTCCCGTTCAGGAGGGGCCCTCTACGAGCAGTACTTC. The encoded protein is CASRSRSGGALYEQYF.

This chain joins TRBV4-1 and TRBJ2-3, with 8 bases lining up with TRBD2. The CDR3 has 15 residues. Germline V lookup: CDR1 MGHRA, CDR2 YSYEKL. The V and J ends lost 0 bases and 5 bases, in that order; junction bases with no gene match: 4. CDR3 in amino acids: CASSQDRLAGDTQYF. CDR3 sequence (DNA): TGCGCCAGCAGCCAAGATCGGCTAGCGGGAGATACGCAGTATTTT.

The chain couples TRBV5-6 to TRBJ1-5, with a possible D match to TRBD1 (5 bases). Germline V CDR1 and CDR2: SGHDT, YYEEEE. With 3 bases removed from V and 4 bases from J, the gap between germline ends came to 17 bases. CDR3 length equals 16 residues. In DNA, the CDR3 is TGTGCCAGCAGCTCGTTCGGATGGGGGGGGAATCAGCCCCAGCATTTT. Its protein product is CASSSFGWGGNQPQHF. Together with reference TRBV5-6 and TRBJ1-5, the CDR3 gives the full variable domain: DAGVTQSPTHLIKTRGQQVTLRCSPKSGHDTVSWYQQALGQGPQFIFQYYEEEERQRGNFPDRFSGHQFPNYSSELNVNALLLGDSALYLCASSSFGWGGNQPQHFGDGTRLSIL.

The chain joins TRBV11-3 to TRBJ2-2, with D possibly being TRBD1 (6 bases). CDR1 SGHNT and CDR2 YENEEA come from the germline V gene. This CDR3 is built from 13 residues. Trimming stripped 2 bases from V and 7 bases from J, with 8 bases between. CDR3 sequence: CASSLQGNGELFF. The DNA of the CDR3 is TGTGCCAGCAGCTTACAGGGGAACGGGGAGCTGTTTTTT.

The rearrangement joins TRBV6-5 to TRBJ2-3, with 13 bases lining up with TRBD2. The germline gives CDR1 MNHEY, CDR2 SVGAGI. Losses at the gene ends were 4 bases for V and 2 bases for J; bases not matched to a gene: 3. There are 16 residues in the CDR3. The DNA of the CDR3 is TGTGCCAGCAGTTCAGGGACTAGCGGGACCACAGATACGCAGTATTTT. Amino acids: CASSSGTSGTTDTQYF.

The table lists this clone with a few counts. The genes are TRBV28 and TRBJ1-5, with unresolved D. Per germline, CDR1 MDHEN and CDR2 SYDVKM. CDR3 length equals 17 residues. V was clipped by 3 bases and J by 0 bases, with 15 bases between them. CDR3 loop: CASSFARFRDSNQPQHF. The CDR3 nucleotides read TGTGCCAGCAGTTTTGCACGGTTCCGGGATAGCAATCAGCCCCAGCATTTT.

The rearrangement uses TRBV6-1 and TRBJ2-6; D uncertain. The CDR3 runs to 15 residues. The germline CDR1 and CDR2 sequences are MNHNS and SASEGT. V gave up 2 bases and J gave up 1 base, with 6 bases separating them. In nucleotides, the CDR3 is TGTGCCAGCAGTGAATTACTATCTGGGGCCAACGTCCTGACTTTC. It specifies CASSELLSGANVLTF.